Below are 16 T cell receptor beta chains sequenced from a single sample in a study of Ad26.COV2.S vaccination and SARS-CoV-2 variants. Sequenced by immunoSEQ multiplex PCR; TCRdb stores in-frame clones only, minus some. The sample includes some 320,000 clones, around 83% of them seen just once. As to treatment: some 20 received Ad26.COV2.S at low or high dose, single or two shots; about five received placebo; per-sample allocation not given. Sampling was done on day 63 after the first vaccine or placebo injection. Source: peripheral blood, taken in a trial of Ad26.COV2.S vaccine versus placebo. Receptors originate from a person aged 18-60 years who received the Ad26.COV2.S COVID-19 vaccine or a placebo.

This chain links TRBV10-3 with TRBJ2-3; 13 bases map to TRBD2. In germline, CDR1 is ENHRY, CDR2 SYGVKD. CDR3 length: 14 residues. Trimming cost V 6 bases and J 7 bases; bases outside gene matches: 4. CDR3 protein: CAISGLAGDNTQYF. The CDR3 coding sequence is TGTGCCATCAGCGGACTAGCGGGGGATAATACGCAGTATTTT.

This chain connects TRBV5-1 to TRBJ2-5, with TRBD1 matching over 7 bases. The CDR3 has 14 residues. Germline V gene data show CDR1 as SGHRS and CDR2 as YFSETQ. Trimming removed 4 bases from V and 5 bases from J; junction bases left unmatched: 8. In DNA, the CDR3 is TGCGCCAGCAGCGTGGGCCAGGGGGTGGAGACCCAGTACTTC. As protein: CASSVGQGVETQYF.

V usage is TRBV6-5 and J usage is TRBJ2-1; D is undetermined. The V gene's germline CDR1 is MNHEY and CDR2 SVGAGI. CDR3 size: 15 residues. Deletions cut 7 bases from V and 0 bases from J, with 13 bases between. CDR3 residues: CASTTQTPSYNEQFF. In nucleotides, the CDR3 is TGTGCCAGCACCACACAGACACCCTCCTACAATGAGCAGTTCTTC.

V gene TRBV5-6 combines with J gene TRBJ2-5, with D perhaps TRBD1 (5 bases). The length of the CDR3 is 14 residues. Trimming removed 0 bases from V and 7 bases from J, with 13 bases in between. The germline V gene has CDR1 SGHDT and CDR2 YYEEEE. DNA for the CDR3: TGTGCCAGCAGCTTGGGGGGCATCAGATGGACCCAGTACTTC. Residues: CASSLGGIRWTQYF.

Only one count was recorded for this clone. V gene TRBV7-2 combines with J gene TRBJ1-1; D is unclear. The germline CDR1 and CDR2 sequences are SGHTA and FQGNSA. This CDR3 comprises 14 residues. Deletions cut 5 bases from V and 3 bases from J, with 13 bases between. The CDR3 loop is CASSPLRTYTEAFF. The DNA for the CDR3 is TGTGCCAGCAGCCCTCTCCGGACTTACACTGAAGCTTTCTTT.

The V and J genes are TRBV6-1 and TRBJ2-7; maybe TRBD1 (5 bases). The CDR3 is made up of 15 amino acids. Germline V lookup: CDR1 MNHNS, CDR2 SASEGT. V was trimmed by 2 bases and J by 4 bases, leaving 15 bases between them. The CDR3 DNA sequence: TGTGCCAGCAGTGAACGTGGGGCCCGGGCGTACGAGCAGTACTTC. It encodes CASSERGARAYEQYF.

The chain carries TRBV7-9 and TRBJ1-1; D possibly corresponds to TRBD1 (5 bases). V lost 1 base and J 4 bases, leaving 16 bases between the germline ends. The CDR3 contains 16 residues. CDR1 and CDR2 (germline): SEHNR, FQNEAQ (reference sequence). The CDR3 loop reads CASSLDGTLIGTEAFF. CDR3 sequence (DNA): TGTGCCAGCAGCTTAGATGGGACCCTGATCGGCACTGAAGCTTTCTTT.

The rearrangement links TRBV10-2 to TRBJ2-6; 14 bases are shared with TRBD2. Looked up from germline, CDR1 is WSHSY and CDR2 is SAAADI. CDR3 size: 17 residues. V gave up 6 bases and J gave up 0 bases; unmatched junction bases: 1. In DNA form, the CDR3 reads TGCGCCAGCAGCGGACTAGCGGGGGGCTCTGGGGCCAACGTCCTGACTTTC. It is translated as CASSGLAGGSGANVLTF.

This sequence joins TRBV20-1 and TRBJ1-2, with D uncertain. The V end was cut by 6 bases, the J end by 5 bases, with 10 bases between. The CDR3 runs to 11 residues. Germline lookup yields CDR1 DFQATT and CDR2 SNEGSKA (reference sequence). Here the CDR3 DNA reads TGCAGTGCCTTAAGGGAGTATGGCTACACCTTC. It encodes CSALREYGYTF.

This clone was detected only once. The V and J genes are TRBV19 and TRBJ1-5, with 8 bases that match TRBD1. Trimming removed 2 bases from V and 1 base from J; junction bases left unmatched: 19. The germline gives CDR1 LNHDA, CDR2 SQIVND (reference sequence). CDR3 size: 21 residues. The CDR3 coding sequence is TGTGCCAGTAGTATACTCCGACAGGGGAAGGTTAGTGGTCCAAGCAATCAGCCCCAGCATTTT. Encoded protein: CASSILRQGKVSGPSNQPQHF.

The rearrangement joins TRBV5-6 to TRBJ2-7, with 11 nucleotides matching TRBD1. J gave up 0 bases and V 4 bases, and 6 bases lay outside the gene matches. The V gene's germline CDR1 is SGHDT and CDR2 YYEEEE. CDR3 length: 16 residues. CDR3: CASSDGQGASSYEQYF. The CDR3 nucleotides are TGTGCCAGCAGCGACGGACAGGGGGCGAGCTCCTACGAGCAGTACTTC.

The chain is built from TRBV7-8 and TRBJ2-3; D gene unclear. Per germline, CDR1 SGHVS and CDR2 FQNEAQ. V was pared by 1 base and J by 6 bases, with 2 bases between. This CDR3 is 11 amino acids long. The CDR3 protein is CASSLEDTQYF. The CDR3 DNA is TGTGCCAGCAGCTTAGAGGATACGCAGTATTTT.

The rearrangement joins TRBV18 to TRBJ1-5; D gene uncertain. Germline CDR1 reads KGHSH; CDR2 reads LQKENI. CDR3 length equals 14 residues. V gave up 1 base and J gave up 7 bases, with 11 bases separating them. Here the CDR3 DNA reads TGTGCCAGCTCACCACAACAAGTTAAACAGCCCCAGCATTTT. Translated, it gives CASSPQQVKQPQHF.

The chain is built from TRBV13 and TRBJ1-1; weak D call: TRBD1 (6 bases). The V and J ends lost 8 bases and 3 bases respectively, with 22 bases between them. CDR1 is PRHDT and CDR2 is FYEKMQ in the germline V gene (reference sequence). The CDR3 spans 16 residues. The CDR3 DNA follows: TGTGCCAGCGGGTCAAAATACGGGACACTCTACACTGAAGCTTTCTTT. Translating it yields CASGSKYGTLYTEAFF.

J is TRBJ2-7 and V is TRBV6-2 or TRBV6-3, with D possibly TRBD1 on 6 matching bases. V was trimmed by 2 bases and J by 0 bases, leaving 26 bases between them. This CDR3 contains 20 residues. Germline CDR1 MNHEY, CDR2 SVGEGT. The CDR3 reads CASSYAYSADRRLSSYEQYF. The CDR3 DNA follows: TGTGCCAGCAGTTACGCCTACAGCGCAGACAGGAGATTGAGCTCCTACGAGCAGTACTTC.

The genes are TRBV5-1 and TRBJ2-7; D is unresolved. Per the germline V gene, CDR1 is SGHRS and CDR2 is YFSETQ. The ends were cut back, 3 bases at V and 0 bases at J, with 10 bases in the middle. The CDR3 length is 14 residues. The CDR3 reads CASSYPGASYEQYF. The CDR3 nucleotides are TGCGCCAGCAGCTATCCAGGAGCCTCCTACGAGCAGTACTTC.